Listed here are 22 T cell receptor beta chains from one sample, sequenced in a study of OX40 agonist ivuxolimab in advanced cancers. The table came from immunoSEQ multiplex PCR; TCRdb's copy has only in-frame clones and leaves some out. This sample yields about 89,000 clones, of which approximately 91% are seen a single time; roughly 0.64% belongs to the top ten. Specimen: CD4+ or CD8+ T cells sorted from blood, collected in a trial of the OX40 agonist ivuxolimab. The receptors shown here come from an adult with an advanced solid tumor such as melanoma, head and neck, liver or kidney cancer.

This clone was found once. The chain recombines TRBV9 with TRBJ2-3, with TRBD2 matching 13 bases. This CDR3 spans 16 amino acids. The germline gives CDR1 SGDLS, CDR2 YYNGEE. V was pared by 5 bases and J by 0 bases, with 3 bases of the junction left unmatched. Here the CDR3 DNA reads TGTGCCAGCAGTTGGGGACTAGCGGGAAGCACAGATACGCAGTATTTT. This encodes CASSWGLAGSTDTQYF.

The chain uses TRBV19 and TRBJ1-1; 7 bases fit TRBD1. V lost 5 bases and J lost 3; bases outside the gene matches: 6. The CDR3 has 14 amino acids. The V gene's germline CDR1 is LNHDA and CDR2 SQIVND (reference sequence). The CDR3 reads CASSFRGVDTEAFF. The CDR3 DNA is TGTGCCAGTAGTTTCAGGGGGGTTGACACTGAAGCTTTCTTT.

The chain links TRBV5-1 to TRBJ1-1; 9 positions match TRBD1. Germline V gene sequence: CDR1 SGHRS, CDR2 YFSETQ. V dropped 4 bases and J dropped 5; count of bases not matched to a gene: 6. This CDR3 comprises 14 residues. The CDR3 region is CASSPGTGSTEAFF. DNA of the CDR3: TGCGCCAGCAGCCCCGGGACAGGGAGTACTGAAGCTTTCTTT.

The chain has TRBV6-5 and TRBJ2-7; D is unresolved. V shed 7 bases and J shed 1 base, with 11 bases lying between them. The CDR3 has 13 amino acids. Germline V lookup: CDR1 MNHEY, CDR2 SVGAGI. The CDR3 nucleotides read TGTGCCAGCATGCAGGCCCCTTCCTACGAGCAGTACTTC. Residues: CASMQAPSYEQYF.

The chain is built from TRBV10-3 and TRBJ2-1; D unclear. The CDR3 has 14 residues. Trimming removed 8 bases at V and 5 bases at J, with 16 bases between. The V gene's germline CDR1 is ENHRY and CDR2 SYGVKD. The CDR3 loop is CAIGLGPLNNEQFF. The DNA for the CDR3 is TGTGCCATCGGGCTGGGCCCACTCAACAATGAGCAGTTCTTC.

V and J are TRBV7-2 and TRBJ2-1; 16 bases are shared with TRBD2. Germline V gives CDR1 SGHTA, CDR2 FQGNSA. After removal of 5 bases from V and 9 bases from J, the junction contained 4 bases not matched to a gene. This CDR3 is 15 amino acids long. The DNA of the CDR3 is TGTGCCAGCAGCGGGACTAGCGGGAGGGCCGGTGAGCAGTTCTTC. This encodes CASSGTSGRAGEQFF. The full variable domain, its missing parts supplied by reference TRBV7-2 and TRBJ2-1, is GAGVSQSPSNKVTEKGKDVELRCDPISGHTALYWYRQSLGQGLEFLIYFQGNSAPDKSGLPSDRFSAERTGGSVSTLTIQRTQQEDSAVYLCASSGTSGRAGEQFFGPGTRLTVL.

The chain links TRBV25-1 to TRBJ2-7; D may correspond to TRBD1 or TRBD2 (6 bases each). Germline V gives CDR1 MGHDK, CDR2 SYGVNS. V lost 3 bases and J lost 4, with 19 bases in between. This CDR3 has 16 amino acids. The CDR3 DNA reads as TGTGCCAGCAGTGACCCAGGGCCGGGGGCTGGGTACGAGCAGTACTTC. This sequence encodes CASSDPGPGAGYEQYF.

This clone has a single count. As DNA, the CDR3 is TGTGCCAGCAGTCTTACGGGGGGGTTCGATGAAAAACTGTTTTTT. Amino acid sequence: CASSLTGGFDEKLFF. The rearrangement joins TRBV7-6 to TRBJ1-4; a possible D gene is TRBD1 (5 bases). Germline V gene sequence: CDR1 SGHVS, CDR2 FNYEAQ. V lost 6 bases to trimming and J lost 6 bases, with 17 bases between them. The CDR3 length is 15 residues.

J is TRBJ1-4 and V is TRBV20-1; D may be TRBD1 (6 bases). This CDR3 is 11 amino acids long. Trimming took 3 bases from V and 7 from J, leaving 6 bases between them. Per the germline V gene, CDR1 is DFQATT and CDR2 is SNEGSKA (reference sequence). The CDR3 sequence: CSASRGEKLFF. As DNA, the CDR3 is TGCAGTGCTAGCAGGGGTGAAAAACTGTTTTTT.

The rearrangement uses TRBV4-3 and TRBJ1-3, with 7 positions matching TRBD1. The germline V gene has CDR1 LGHNA and CDR2 YSLEER. The CDR3 sequence is 15 residues long. Losses at the gene ends were 2 bases for V and 2 bases for J; bases not matched to a gene: 3. DNA of the CDR3: TGCGCCAGCAGCCAACAGACAGGGACTGGAAACACCATATATTTT. As protein: CASSQQTGTGNTIYF.

The chain's CDR3 is CASSIGRGGGQYEQYF. In nucleotides, the CDR3 is TGTGCCAGTAGTATCGGACGAGGGGGAGGGCAGTACGAGCAGTACTTC. The gene calls are TRBV19 and TRBJ2-7; D might be TRBD2 (7 bases). Trimming cost V 3 bases and J 4 bases, with 19 bases left between them. Per germline, CDR1 LNHDA and CDR2 SQIVND (reference sequence). The CDR3 has 16 amino acids. Complete variable domain (other parts from reference TRBV19 and TRBJ2-7): DGGITQSPKYLFRKEGQNVTLSCEQNLNHDAMYWYRQDPGQGLRLIYYSQIVNDFQKGDIAEGYSVSREKKESFPLTVTSAQKNPTAFYLCASSIGRGGGQYEQYFGPGTRLTVT.

This rearrangement joins TRBV30 to TRBJ2-5; 7 positions agree with TRBD2. CDR1 and CDR2 (germline): GTSNPN, SVGIG (reference sequence). The ends lost 3 bases at V and 6 bases at J; junction bases unmatched: 13. CDR3 length: 15 amino acids. This CDR3 is CAWRASGEGRQTQYF. The CDR3 DNA follows: TGTGCCTGGAGGGCTAGCGGAGAAGGGAGGCAGACCCAGTACTTC. Based on the CDR3 plus reference TRBV30 and TRBJ2-5, the full variable domain is SQTIHQWPATLVQPVGSPLSLECTVEGTSNPNLYWYRQAAGRGLQLLFYSVGIGQISSEVPQNLSASRPQDRQFILSSKKLLLSDSGFYLCAWRASGEGRQTQYFGPGTRLLVL.

V and J are TRBV5-4 and TRBJ1-3; no clear D gene. The CDR3 covers 16 residues. Germline V gene sequence: CDR1 SGHNT, CDR2 YYREEE (reference sequence). V shed 0 bases and J shed 6 bases, with 16 bases lying between them. For the CDR3, the DNA is TGTGCCAGCAGCTTGGGTGCAGTGGGAGGATCAAACACCATATATTTT. It translates to CASSLGAVGGSNTIYF.

In regard to this clone: Other DNA variants within this sample encode the same CDR3. The chain is built from TRBV15 and TRBJ1-2, with D maybe TRBD1 (5 bases). The CDR3 runs to 12 residues. V was shortened by 0 bases and J by 8 bases, with 7 bases between the two germline ends. From germline, CDR1 is LNHNV and CDR2 YYDKDF (reference sequence). The CDR3 loop is CATSRDGGGYTF. The CDR3, as DNA: TGTGCCACCAGCAGAGATGGGGGAGGCTACACCTTC. The whole variable domain, filled in from reference TRBV15 and TRBJ1-2, reads DAMVIQNPRYQVTQFGKPVTLSCSQTLNHNVMYWYQQKSSQAPKLLFHYYDKDFNNEADTPDNFQSRRPNTSFCFLDIRSPGLGDTAMYLCATSRDGGGYTFGSGTRLTVV.

The rearrangement links TRBV28 to TRBJ1-5; D is undetermined. The CDR3 covers 15 residues. From germline, CDR1 is MDHEN and CDR2 SYDVKM. V lost 7 bases and J lost 2, with 15 bases in between. The CDR3 loop is CASTETGRGNQPQHF. In DNA, the CDR3 is TGTGCCAGCACCGAAACCGGGAGAGGCAATCAGCCCCAGCATTTT. The whole variable domain, filled in from reference TRBV28 and TRBJ1-5, reads DVKVTQSSRYLVKRTGEKVFLECVQDMDHENMFWYRQDPGLGLRLIYFSYDVKMKEKGDIPEGYSVSREKKERFSLILESASTNQTSMYLCASTETGRGNQPQHFGDGTRLSIL.

The V gene is TRBV19, the J gene TRBJ2-1; 12 bases align to TRBD2. The germline V gene encodes CDR1 LNHDA and CDR2 SQIVND (reference sequence). Trimming at V came to 2 bases and at J to 0 bases, leaving 5 bases not matched to a gene. The CDR3 is 18 amino acids. The CDR3 DNA reads as TGTGCCAGTAGTATACGACTAGCGGGGGAAAGCTCCTACAATGAGCAGTTCTTC. It codes for CASSIRLAGESSYNEQFF. The full variable domain, its missing parts supplied by reference TRBV19 and TRBJ2-1, is DGGITQSPKYLFRKEGQNVTLSCEQNLNHDAMYWYRQDPGQGLRLIYYSQIVNDFQKGDIAEGYSVSREKKESFPLTVTSAQKNPTAFYLCASSIRLAGESSYNEQFFGPGTRLTVL.

V and J are TRBV15 and TRBJ2-3; D unclear. This CDR3 region has 15 residues. In germline, CDR1 is LNHNV, CDR2 YYDKDF (reference sequence). The V end was cut by 0 bases, the J end by 2 bases, with 9 bases between. This CDR3 reads CATSRDPSYTDTQYF. CDR3 bases: TGTGCCACCAGCAGAGATCCTAGTTACACAGATACGCAGTATTTT.

The chain couples TRBV7-9 to TRBJ1-1; a possible D gene is TRBD1 (6 bases). Germline V gives CDR1 SEHNR, CDR2 FQNEAQ (reference sequence). V was trimmed by 3 bases and J by 4 bases, leaving 12 bases between them. The CDR3 has 14 residues. Written as DNA, the CDR3 is TGTGCCAGCAGCTTCTCTAAGGGGGGCACTGAAGCTTTCTTT. Protein sequence: CASSFSKGGTEAFF.

The chain couples TRBV6-5 to TRBJ2-7, with D possibly matching TRBD2 (5 bases). The CDR3 runs to 13 residues. Germline V gene sequence: CDR1 MNHEY, CDR2 SVGAGI. Between the trimmed V and J ends, which lost 7 bases and 2 bases, there was a span of 12 bases. The CDR3: CASTPASTYEQYF. The CDR3 DNA reads TGTGCCAGCACCCCTGCTAGCACCTACGAGCAGTACTTC.

The chain has TRBV19 and TRBJ1-2, with a possible D match to TRBD1 (5 bases). Germline CDR1 reads LNHDA; CDR2 reads SQIVND (reference sequence). V dropped 4 bases and J dropped 6 bases, with 9 bases sitting between them. This CDR3 has 12 amino acids. The CDR3 sequence: CASSTGTHGYTF. The DNA of the CDR3 is TGTGCCAGTAGTACCGGGACCCATGGCTACACCTTC.

The chain carries TRBV18 and TRBJ1-5, with a tentative D call TRBD1 (6 bases). This CDR3 is built from 17 residues. Germline V lookup: CDR1 KGHSH, CDR2 LQKENI. V was clipped by 6 bases and J by 0 bases, with 18 bases between them. The CDR3 is CASSQEGGSYSNQPQHF. Here the CDR3 DNA reads TGTGCCAGCTCTCAAGAGGGGGGCTCCTATAGCAATCAGCCCCAGCATTTT.

The rearrangement links TRBV7-8 to TRBJ2-2; D possibly corresponds to TRBD2 (5 bases). CDR3 length equals 13 residues. Germline loops: CDR1 SGHVS, CDR2 FQNEAQ. Trimming took off 7 bases at V and 4 bases at J, with 10 bases between the two ends. CDR3 DNA sequence: TGTGCCAGCACCCTAGCTAGCACCGGGGAGCTGTTTTTT. The encoded protein is CASTLASTGELFF.